Detailed here is one T cell receptor (beta chain). Its antigen is not identified. The source of the sample is a study of a mutant IDH1 vaccine in newly diagnosed glioma. Study-wide context: Radiotherapy alone preceded vaccination by 4-6 weeks; alternatively, vaccination started with temozolomide cycles.

CDR1 and CDR2 (germline): MNHNY, SVGAGI (reference sequence). V was cut by 5 bases and J by 3 bases, with 14 bases left in between. The CDR3 consists of 15 residues. The time point is: week 23, last vaccination. Each vaccine dose was 300 ug of mutant IDH1 20-mer peptide, with topical imiquimod. This table comes from immunoSEQ multiplex PCR, and its TCRdb copy is limited to in-frame clones, with some not included. Among approximately 60,000 clones listed, about 81% were seen once. The V gene is TRBV6-6, the J gene TRBJ1-5; perhaps TRBD1 as D (5 bases). The sample was PBMCs, taken from a glioma patient whose treatment included an IDH1 peptide vaccine. This clonotype originated in a woman aged 40 to 49 with glioma. Some clones in this sample may be carry-over from other donors' samples. This CDR3 reads CASSGLDSLNQPQHF. The CDR3 DNA is TGTGCCAGCAGTGGCCTTGACAGCCTCAATCAGCCCCAGCATTTT.